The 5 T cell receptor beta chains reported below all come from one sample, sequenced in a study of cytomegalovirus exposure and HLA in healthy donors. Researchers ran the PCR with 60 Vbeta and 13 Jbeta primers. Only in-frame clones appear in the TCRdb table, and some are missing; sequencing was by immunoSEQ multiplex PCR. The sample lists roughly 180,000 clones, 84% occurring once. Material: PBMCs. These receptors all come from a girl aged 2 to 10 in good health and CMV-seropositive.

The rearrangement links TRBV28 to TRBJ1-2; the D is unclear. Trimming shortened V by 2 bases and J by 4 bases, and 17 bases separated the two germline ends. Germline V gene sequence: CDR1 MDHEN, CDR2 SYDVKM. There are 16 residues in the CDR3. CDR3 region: CASSLARVRMLYGYTF. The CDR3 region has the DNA TGTGCCAGCAGTTTAGCCCGAGTGAGGATGCTCTATGGCTACACCTTC.

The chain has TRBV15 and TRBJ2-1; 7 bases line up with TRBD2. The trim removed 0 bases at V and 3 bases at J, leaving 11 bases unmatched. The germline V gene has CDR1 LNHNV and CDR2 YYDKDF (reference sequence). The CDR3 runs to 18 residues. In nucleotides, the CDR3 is TGTGCCACCAGCAGAGATCTGTCGGGCGGGAGTGGCTACAATGAGCAGTTCTTC. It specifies CATSRDLSGGSGYNEQFF.

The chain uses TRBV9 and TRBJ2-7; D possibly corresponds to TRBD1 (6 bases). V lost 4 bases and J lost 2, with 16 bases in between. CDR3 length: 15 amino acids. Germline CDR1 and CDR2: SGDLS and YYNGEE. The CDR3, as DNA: TGTGCCAGCAGCCCAACAGGGCTGAACCCCTACGAGCAGTACTTC. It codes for CASSPTGLNPYEQYF.

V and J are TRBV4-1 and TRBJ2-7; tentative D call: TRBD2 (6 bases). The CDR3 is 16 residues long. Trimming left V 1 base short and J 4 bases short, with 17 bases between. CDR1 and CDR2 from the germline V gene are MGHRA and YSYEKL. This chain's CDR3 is CASSQVGGASSYEQYF. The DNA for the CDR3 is TGCGCCAGCAGCCAAGTCGGAGGGGCTAGTTCTTACGAGCAGTACTTC.

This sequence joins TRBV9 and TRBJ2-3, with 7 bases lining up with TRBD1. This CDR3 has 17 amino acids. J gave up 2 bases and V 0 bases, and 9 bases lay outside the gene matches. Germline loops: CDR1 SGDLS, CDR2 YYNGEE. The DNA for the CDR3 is TGTGCCAGCAGCGTAGATGCCTTGGGACAGACCACAGATACGCAGTATTTT. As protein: CASSVDALGQTTDTQYF. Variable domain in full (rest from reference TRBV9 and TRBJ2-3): DSGVTQTPKHLITATGQRVTLRCSPRSGDLSVYWYQQSLDQGLQFLIQYYNGEERAKGNILERFSAQQFPDLHSELNLSSLELGDSALYFCASSVDALGQTTDTQYFGPGTRLTVL.